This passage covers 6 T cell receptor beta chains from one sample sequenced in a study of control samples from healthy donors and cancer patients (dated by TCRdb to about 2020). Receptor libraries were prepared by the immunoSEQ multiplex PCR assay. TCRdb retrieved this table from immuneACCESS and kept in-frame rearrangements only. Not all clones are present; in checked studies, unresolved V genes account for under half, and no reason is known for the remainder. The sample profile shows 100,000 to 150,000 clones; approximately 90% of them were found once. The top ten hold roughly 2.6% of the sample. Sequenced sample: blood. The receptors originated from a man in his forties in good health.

The CDR3 nucleotides are TGCGCCAGCAGTGAGTCCAGGGATAATTCACCCCTCCACTTT. Translated, it gives CASSESRDNSPLHF. V is TRBV10-1 and J is TRBJ1-6, with D possibly TRBD1 on 5 matching bases. V lost 0 bases and J lost 5, with 5 bases in between. The germline gives CDR1 WNHNN, CDR2 SYGVQD (reference sequence). The CDR3 contains 14 residues.

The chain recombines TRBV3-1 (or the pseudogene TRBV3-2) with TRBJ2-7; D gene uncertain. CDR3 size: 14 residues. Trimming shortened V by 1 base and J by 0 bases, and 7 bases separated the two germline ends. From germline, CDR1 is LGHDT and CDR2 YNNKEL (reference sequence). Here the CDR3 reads CASSQGLSSYEQYF. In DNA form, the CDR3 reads TGTGCCAGCAGCCAAGGGCTGAGCTCCTACGAGCAGTACTTC.

CDR3 bases: TGTGCCAGCACCCCCGCGCCAGACAACAATGAGCAGTTCTTC. Residues: CASTPAPDNNEQFF. The chain couples TRBV5-5 to TRBJ2-1; no clear D gene. The germline gives CDR1 SGHKS, CDR2 YYEKEE (reference sequence). The germline V and J ends were trimmed by 6 bases and 5 bases, with 15 bases remaining between them. The CDR3 spans 14 residues.

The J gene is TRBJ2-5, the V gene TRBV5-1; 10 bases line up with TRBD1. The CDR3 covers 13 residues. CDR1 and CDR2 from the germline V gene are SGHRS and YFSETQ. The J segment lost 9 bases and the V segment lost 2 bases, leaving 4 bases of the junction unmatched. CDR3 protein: CASSLGTGEAQYF. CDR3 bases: TGCGCCAGCAGCTTAGGGACAGGGGAGGCCCAGTACTTC.

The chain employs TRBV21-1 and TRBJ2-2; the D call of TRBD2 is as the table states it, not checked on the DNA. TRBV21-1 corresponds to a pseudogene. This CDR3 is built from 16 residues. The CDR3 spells CASQQAGWRLHRGAVF. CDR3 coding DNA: TGTGCCAGCCAACAGGCGGGGTGGAGGTTGCACCGGGGAGCTGTTTTT.

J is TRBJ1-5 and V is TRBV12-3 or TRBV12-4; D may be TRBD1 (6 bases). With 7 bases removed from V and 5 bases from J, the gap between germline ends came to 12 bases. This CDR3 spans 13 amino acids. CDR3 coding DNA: TGTGCCAGCACCAGAACAGGGTATCAGCCCCAGCATTTT. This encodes CASTRTGYQPQHF.